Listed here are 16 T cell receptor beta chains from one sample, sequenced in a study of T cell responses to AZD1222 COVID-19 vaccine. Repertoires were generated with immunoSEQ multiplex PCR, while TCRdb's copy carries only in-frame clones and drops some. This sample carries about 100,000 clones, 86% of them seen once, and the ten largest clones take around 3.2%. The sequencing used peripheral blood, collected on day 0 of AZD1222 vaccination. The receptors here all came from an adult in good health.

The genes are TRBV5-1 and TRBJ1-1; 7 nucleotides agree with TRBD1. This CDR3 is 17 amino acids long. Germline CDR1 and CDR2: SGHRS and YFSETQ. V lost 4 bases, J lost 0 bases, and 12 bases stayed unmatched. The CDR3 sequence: CASSTRDRGAMNTEAFF. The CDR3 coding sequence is TGCGCCAGCAGCACCCGGGACAGAGGAGCCATGAACACTGAAGCTTTCTTT.

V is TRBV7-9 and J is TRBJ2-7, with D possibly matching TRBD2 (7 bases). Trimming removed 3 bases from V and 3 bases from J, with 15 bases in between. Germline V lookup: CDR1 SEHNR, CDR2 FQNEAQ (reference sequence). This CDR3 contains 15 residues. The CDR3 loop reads CASSLVEGGIYEQYF. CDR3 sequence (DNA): TGTGCCAGCAGCTTGGTCGAGGGGGGGATCTACGAGCAGTACTTC.

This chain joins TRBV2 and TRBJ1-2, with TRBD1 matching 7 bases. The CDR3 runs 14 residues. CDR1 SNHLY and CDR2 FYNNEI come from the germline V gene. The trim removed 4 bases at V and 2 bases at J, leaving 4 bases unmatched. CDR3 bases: TGTGCCAGCAGTGTGGACAGGAAAAACTATGGCTACACCTTC. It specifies CASSVDRKNYGYTF.

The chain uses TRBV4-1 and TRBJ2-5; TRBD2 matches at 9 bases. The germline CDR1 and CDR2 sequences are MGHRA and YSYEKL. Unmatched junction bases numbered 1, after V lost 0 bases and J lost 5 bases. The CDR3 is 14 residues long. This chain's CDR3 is CASSQEGLAETQYF. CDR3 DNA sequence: TGCGCCAGCAGCCAAGAAGGACTAGCGGAGACCCAGTACTTC.

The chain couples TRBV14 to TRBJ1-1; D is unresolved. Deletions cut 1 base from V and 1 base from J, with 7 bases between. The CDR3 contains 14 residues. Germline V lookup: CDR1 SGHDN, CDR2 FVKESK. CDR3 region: CASSQVGGNTEAFF. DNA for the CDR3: TGTGCCAGCAGCCAAGTTGGAGGGAACACTGAAGCTTTCTTT.

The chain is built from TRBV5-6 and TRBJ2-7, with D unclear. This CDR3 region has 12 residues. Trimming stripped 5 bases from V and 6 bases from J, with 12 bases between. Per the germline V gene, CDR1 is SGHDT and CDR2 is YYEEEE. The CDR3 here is CASSSQSPEQYF. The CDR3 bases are TGTGCCAGCAGTTCCCAGTCCCCCGAGCAGTACTTC. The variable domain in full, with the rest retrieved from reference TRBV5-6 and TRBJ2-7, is DAGVTQSPTHLIKTRGQQVTLRCSPKSGHDTVSWYQQALGQGPQFIFQYYEEEERQRGNFPDRFSGHQFPNYSSELNVNALLLGDSALYLCASSSQSPEQYFGPGTRLTVT.

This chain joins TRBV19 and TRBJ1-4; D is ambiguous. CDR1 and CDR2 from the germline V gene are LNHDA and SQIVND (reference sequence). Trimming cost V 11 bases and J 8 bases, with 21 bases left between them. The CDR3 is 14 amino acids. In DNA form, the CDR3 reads TGTGCCTCAAACCCCAGGACCACGGGCGAAAAACTGTTTTTT. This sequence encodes CASNPRTTGEKLFF.

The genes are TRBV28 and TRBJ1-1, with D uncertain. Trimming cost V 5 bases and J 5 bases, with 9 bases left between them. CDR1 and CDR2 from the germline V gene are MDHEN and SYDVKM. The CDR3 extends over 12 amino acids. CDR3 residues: CASSPRDTEAFF. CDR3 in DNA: TGTGCCAGCAGTCCTAGGGATACTGAAGCTTTCTTT.

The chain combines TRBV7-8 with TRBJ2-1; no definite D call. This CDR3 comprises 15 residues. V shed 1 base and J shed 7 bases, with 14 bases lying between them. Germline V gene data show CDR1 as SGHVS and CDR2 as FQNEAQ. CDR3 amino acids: CASSLVQEQWNEQFF. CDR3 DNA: TGTGCCAGCAGCTTAGTTCAGGAACAGTGGAATGAGCAGTTCTTC. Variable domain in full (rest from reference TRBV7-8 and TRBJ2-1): GAGVSQSPRYKVAKRGQDVALRCDPISGHVSLFWYQQALGQGPEFLTYFQNEAQLDKSGLPSDRFFAERPEGSVSTLKIQRTQQEDSAVYLCASSLVQEQWNEQFFGPGTRLTVL.

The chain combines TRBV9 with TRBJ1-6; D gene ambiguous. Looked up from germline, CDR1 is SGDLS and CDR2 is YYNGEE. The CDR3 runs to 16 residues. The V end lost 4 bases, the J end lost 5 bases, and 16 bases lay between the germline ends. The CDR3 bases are TGTGCCAGCAGCCCCCGGTCCCCGCCGGATAATTCACCCCTCCACTTT. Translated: CASSPRSPPDNSPLHF.

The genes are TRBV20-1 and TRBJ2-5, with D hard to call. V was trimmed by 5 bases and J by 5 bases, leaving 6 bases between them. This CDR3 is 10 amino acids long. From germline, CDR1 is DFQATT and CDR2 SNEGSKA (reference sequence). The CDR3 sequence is CSAPRETQYF. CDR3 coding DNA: TGCAGTGCTCCACGGGAGACCCAGTACTTC.

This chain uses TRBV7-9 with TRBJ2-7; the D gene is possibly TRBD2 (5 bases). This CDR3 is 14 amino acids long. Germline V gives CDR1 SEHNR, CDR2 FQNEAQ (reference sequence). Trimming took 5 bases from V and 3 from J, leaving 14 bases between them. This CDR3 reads CASSPEGGRYEQYF. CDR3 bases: TGTGCCAGCAGCCCCGAGGGCGGGCGCTACGAGCAGTACTTC.

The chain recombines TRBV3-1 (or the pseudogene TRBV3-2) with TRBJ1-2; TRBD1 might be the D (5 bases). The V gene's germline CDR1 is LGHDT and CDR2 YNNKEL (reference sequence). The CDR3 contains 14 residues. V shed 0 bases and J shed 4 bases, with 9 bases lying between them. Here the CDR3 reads CASSQEGVGYGYTF. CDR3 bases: TGTGCCAGCAGCCAAGAGGGGGTGGGCTATGGCTACACCTTC.

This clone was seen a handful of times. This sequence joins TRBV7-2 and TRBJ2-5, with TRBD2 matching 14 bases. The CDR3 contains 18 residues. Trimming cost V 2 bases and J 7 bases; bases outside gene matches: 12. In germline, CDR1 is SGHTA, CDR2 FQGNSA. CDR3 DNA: TGTGCCAGCAGCTTACGGACTAGCGGGGGGCCCGGGAGGGGGACCCAGTACTTC. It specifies CASSLRTSGGPGRGTQYF.

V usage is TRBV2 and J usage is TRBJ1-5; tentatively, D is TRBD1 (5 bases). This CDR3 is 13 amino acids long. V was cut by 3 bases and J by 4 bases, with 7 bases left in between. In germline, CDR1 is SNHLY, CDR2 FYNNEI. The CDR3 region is CASSDWGNQPQHF. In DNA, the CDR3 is TGTGCCAGCAGTGACTGGGGGAATCAGCCCCAGCATTTT.

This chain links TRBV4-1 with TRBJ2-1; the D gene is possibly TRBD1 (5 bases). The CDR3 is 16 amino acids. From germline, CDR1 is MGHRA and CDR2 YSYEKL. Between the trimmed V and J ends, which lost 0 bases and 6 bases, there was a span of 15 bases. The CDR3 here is CASSQDRGKAGNEQFF. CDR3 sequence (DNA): TGCGCCAGCAGCCAAGATAGGGGCAAGGCTGGCAATGAGCAGTTCTTC.